This TCR beta chain was recovered during a study of T-cell memory formation after mild COVID-19. Findings of the study overall: From day 15 to 85, contracting clones were balanced between CD4 and CD8, whereas later expanders leaned toward CD4+.

TCRdb reprocessed the 5' RACE reads via MiXCR and lists one record per CDR3 protein. The sample yields 100,000 to 130,000 distinct CDR3 sequences, about a sixth seen once. The sample holds many counts of this clonotype. Its antigen is undetermined. The source of this sequence is a man younger than 35 who had mild COVID-19 (a few samples of this study predate the infection). Cell type and time point are not known. The sample taken for sequencing was PBMCs or a T cell subset sorted from them (not recorded which).

This CDR3 reads CASSLPGSGANVLTF. The DNA for the CDR3 is TGTGCCAGCAGCTTGCCAGGTTCTGGGGCCAACGTCCTGACTTTC. J is TRBJ2-6 and V is TRBV5-4; no definite D call. This CDR3 comprises 15 residues. CDR1 and CDR2 from the germline V gene are SGHNT and YYREEE (reference sequence). V was pared by 1 base and J by 1 base, with 6 bases between.